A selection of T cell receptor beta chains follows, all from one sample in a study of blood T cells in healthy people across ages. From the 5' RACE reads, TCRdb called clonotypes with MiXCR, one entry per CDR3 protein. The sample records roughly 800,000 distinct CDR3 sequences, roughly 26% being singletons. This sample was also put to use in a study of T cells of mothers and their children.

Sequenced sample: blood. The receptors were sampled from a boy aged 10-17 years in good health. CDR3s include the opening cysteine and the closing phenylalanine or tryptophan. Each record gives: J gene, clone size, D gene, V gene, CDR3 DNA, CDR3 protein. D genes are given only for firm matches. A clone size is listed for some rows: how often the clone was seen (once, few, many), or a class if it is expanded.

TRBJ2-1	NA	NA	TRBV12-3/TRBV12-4	TGTGCCAGCAGTTTTAATACCCCACAGAATGAGCAGTTCTTC	CASSFNTPQNEQFF
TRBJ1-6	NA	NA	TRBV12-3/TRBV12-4	TGTGCCAGCAGTTTTTCAGAGAGGTCGCGGGATTCACCCCTCCACTTT	CASSFSERSRDSPLHF
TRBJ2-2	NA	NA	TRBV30	TGTGCCTGGGGCCGAGGGAACACCGGGGAGCTGTTTTTT	CAWGRGNTGELFF
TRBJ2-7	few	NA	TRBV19	TGTGCCAGTAGTATTTCTGACGGTACCTACGAGCAGTACTTC	CASSISDGTYEQYF
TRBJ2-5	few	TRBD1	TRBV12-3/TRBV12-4	TGTGCCAGCAGCCCGACAGGGGAGAAGACCCAGTACTTC	CASSPTGEKTQYF
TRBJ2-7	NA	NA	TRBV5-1	TGCGCCAGCAGCTCGGTACCGGGTCGAGAGCAGTACTTC	CASSSVPGREQYF
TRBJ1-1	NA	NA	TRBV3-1	TGTGCCAGCAGCCGAGAGAGGCGGGGCTCGGAAGCTTTCTTT	CASSRERRGSEAFF
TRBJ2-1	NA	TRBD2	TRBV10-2	TGCGCCAGCAGTGAGACGGGGGGGCTGAGTGAGCAGTTCTTC	CASSETGGLSEQFF
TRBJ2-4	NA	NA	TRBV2	TGTGCCAGCAGTGAAGCGGGTTCGGCAGGTAGAGCCAAAAACATTCAGTACTTC	CASSEAGSAGRAKNIQYF
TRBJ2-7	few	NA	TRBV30	TGTGCCTGGGAACAGTCCTACGAGCAGTACTTC	CAWEQSYEQYF
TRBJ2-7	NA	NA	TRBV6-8	TGTGCCAGCAGTTTCTTCCCCATCGAGGGCAACGAGCAGTACTTC	CASSFFPIEGNEQYF
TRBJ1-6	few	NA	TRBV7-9	TGTGCCAGCCGCCCCGGGGAGGGACGAGGTAATTCACCCCTCCACTTT	CASRPGEGRGNSPLHF
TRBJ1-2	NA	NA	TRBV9	TGTGCCAGCAGCCCAATTGACAAAAAAGGTACGGGCTACACCTTC	CASSPIDKKGTGYTF
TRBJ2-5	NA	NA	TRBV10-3	TGTGCCTCGGCCACCAGTTGGGAGCAGTACTTC	CASATSWEQYF
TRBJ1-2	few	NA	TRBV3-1	TGTGCCAGCAGCCAACTCGGGACCGCGGAGGACTACACCTTC	CASSQLGTAEDYTF
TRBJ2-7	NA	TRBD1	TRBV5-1	TGCGCCAGCAGCGTAGATAGGGGGCGTTACGAGCAGTACTTC	CASSVDRGRYEQYF
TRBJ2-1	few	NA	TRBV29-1	TGCAGCGTTGAAAATTACAATGAGCAGTTCTTC	CSVENYNEQFF
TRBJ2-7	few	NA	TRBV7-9	TGTGCCAGCAGCCCATCCCCGGACACCGGCTCCTACGAGCAGTACTTC	CASSPSPDTGSYEQYF
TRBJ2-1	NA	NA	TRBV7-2	TGTGCCAGCAGCCCTCGAGTGATCTACAATGAGCAGTTCTTC	CASSPRVIYNEQFF
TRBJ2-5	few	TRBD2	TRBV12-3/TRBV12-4	TGTGCCAGCAGTTTCCGCTCGCCGCTGAGACTAGCGGGGGGCCCCTCGGAGACCCAGTACTTC	CASSFRSPLRLAGGPSETQYF
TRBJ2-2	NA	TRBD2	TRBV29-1	TGCAGCGTTGTGACTAGCGGCACCGGGGAGCTGTTTTTT	CSVVTSGTGELFF
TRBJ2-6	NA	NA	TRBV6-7	TGTGCCAGCAGTTACTCGAGGGTAGCGGCGATCTCTGGGGCCAACGTCCTGACTTTC	CASSYSRVAAISGANVLTF